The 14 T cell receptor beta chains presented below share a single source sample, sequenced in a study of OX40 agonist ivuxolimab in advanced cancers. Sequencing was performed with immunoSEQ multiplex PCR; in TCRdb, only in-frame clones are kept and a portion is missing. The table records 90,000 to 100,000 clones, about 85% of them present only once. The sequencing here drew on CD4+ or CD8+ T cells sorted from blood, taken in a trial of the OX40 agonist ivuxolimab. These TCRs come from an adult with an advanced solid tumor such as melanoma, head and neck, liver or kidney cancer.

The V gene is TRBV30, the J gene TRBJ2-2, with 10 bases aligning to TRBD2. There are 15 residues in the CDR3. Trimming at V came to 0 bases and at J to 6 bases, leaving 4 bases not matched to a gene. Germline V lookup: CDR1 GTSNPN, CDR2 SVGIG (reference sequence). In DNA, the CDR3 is TGTGCCTGGAGTGTATCCCTAGCGGGAGCCGGGGAGCTGTTTTTT. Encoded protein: CAWSVSLAGAGELFF. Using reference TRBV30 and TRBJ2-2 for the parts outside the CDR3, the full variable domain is SQTIHQWPATLVQPVGSPLSLECTVEGTSNPNLYWYRQAAGRGLQLLFYSVGIGQISSEVPQNLSASRPQDRQFILSSKKLLLSDSGFYLCAWSVSLAGAGELFFGEGSRLTVL.

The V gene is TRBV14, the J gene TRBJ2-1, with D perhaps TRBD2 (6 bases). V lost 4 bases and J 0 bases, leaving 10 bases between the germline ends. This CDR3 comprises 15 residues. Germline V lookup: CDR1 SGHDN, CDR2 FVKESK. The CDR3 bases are TGTGCCAGCAGCCTAGGGACTGCCTCCTACAATGAGCAGTTCTTC. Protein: CASSLGTASYNEQFF.

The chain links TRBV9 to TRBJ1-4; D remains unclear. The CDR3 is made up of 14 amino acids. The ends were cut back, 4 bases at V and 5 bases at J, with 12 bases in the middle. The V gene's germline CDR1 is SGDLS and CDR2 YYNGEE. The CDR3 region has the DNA TGTGCCAGCAGCCCCGGAATAGGGAATGAAAAACTGTTTTTT. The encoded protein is CASSPGIGNEKLFF.

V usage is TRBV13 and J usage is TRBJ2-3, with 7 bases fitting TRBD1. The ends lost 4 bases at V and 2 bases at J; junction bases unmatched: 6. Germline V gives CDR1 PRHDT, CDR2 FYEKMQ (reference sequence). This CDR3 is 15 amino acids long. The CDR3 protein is CASSSRQGNTDTQYF. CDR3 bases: TGTGCCAGCAGCTCCCGACAGGGCAACACAGATACGCAGTATTTT.

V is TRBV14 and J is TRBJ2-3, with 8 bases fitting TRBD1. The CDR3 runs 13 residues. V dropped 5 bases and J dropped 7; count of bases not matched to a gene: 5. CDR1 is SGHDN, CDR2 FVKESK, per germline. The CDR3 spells CASSTGQGYTQYF. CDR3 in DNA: TGTGCCAGCAGCACCGGACAGGGCTATACGCAGTATTTT.

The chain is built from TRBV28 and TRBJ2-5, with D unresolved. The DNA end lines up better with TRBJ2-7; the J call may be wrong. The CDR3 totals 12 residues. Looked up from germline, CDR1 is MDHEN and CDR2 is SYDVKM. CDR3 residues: CASRRMGYEQYF. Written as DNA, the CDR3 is TGTGCCAGTCGGCGGATGGGCTACGAGCAGTACTTC.

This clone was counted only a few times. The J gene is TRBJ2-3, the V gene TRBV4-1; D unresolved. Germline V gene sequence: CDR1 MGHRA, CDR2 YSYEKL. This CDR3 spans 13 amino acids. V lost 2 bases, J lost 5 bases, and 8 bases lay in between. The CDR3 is CASSQQKGDTQYF. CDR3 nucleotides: TGCGCCAGCAGCCAACAGAAGGGAGATACGCAGTATTTT.

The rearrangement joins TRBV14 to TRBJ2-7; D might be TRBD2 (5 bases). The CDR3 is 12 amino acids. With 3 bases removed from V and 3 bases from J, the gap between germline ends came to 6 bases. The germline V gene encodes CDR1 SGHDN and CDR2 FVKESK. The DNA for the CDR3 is TGTGCCAGCAGCCAGGGGAGCTACGAGCAGTACTTC. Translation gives CASSQGSYEQYF.

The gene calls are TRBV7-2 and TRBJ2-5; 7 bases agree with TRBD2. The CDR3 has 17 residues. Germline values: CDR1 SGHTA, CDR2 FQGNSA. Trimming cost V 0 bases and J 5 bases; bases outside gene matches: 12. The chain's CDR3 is CASSLAGGPVVGETQYF. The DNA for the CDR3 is TGTGCCAGCAGCTTAGCGGGAGGGCCAGTCGTCGGGGAGACCCAGTACTTC.

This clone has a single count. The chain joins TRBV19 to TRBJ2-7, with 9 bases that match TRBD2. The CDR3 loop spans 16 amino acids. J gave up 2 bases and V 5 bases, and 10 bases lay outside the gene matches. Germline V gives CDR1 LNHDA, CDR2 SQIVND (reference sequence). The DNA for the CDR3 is TGTGCCAGTAGTGCCGCGGGGGGGCTTAGACCCTACGAGCAGTACTTC. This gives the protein CASSAAGGLRPYEQYF.

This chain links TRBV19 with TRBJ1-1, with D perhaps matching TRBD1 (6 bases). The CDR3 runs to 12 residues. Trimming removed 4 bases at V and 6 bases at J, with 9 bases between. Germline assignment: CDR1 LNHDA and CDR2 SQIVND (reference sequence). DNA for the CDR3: TGTGCCAGTAGTAGAGGGGGACCTGAAGCTTTCTTT. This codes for CASSRGGPEAFF.

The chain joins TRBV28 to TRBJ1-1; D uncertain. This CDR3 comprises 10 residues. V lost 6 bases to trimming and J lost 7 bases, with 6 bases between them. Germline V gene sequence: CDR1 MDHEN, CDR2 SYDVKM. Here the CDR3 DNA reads TGTGCCAGCAGCCAGAGTGAAGCTTTCTTT. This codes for CASSQSEAFF.

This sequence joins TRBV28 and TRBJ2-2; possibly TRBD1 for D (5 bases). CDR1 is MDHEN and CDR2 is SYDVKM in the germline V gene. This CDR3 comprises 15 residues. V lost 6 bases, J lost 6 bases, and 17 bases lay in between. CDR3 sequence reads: CASRFQGLGAGELFF. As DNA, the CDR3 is TGTGCCAGCAGATTCCAGGGATTGGGTGCCGGGGAGCTGTTTTTT.

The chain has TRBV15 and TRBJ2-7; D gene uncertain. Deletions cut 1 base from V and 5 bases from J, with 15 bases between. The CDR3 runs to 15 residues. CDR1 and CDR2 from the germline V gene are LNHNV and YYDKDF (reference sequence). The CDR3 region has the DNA TGTGCCACCAGCAGAGGTCCCAGTGGGCGTAACGAGCAGTACTTC. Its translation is CATSRGPSGRNEQYF.